Included here is one T cell receptor beta chain sequence, with context. TCRdb's copy holds only in-frame clones and misses some; the assay was immunoSEQ multiplex PCR. The sample comprises more than 2 million clones, roughly 95% of which are singletons, and 0.1% to 0.15% rests with the top ten. The V end lost 3 bases, the J end lost 3 bases, and 13 bases lay between the germline ends. The germline CDR1 and CDR2 sequences are SGDLS and YYNGEE. This CDR3 has 15 residues. These data come from a study of shared clonotypes between healthy human individuals. The source of this sequence is a man in his late teens or twenties in good health. The sample comprised naive CD4+ T cells sorted from blood. Subset in this sample: CD45RA+ positively selected. The J gene is TRBJ2-1, the V gene TRBV9; D is undetermined. This CDR3 reads CASSGGRTNYNEQFF. CDR3 DNA: TGTGCCAGCAGCGGGGGAAGGACCAACTACAATGAGCAGTTCTTC.